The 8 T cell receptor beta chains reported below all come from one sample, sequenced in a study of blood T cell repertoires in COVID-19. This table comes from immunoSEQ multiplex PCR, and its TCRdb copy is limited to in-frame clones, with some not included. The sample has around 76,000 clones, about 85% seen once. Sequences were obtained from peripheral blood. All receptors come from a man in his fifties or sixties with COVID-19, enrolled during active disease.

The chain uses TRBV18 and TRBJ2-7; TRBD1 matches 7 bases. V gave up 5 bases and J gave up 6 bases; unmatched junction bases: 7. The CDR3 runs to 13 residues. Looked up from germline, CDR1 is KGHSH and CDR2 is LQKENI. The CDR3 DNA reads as TGTGCCAGCTCAGGAACAGGGGCCTCCGAGCAGTACTTC. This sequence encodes CASSGTGASEQYF.

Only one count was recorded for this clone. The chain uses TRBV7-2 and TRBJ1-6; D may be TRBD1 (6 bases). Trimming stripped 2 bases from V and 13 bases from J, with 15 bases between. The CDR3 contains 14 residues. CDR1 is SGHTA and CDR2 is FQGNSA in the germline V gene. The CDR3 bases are TGTGCCAGCAGCTTAAATCCGGCCCAGGGGCCCCTCCACTTT. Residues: CASSLNPAQGPLHF.

CDR3 sequence (DNA): TGTGCCAGTAGTATCTCTGGGGGCCCCTACGAGCAGTACTTC. Protein sequence: CASSISGGPYEQYF. The chain uses TRBV19 and TRBJ2-7; D is possibly TRBD1 (6 bases). The CDR3 is made up of 14 amino acids. Trimming removed 3 bases at V and 2 bases at J, with 11 bases between. Germline CDR1 reads LNHDA; CDR2 reads SQIVND (reference sequence).

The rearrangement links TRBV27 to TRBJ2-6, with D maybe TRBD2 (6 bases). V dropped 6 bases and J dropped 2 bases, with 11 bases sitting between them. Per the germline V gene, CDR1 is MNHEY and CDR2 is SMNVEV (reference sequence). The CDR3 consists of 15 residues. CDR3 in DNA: TGTGCCAGCAGGCGCGGGGATGCTGGGGCCAACGTCCTGACTTTC. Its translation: CASRRGDAGANVLTF.

CDR3 in amino acids: CASSSAGTANTEAFF. The CDR3 coding sequence is TGTGCCAGCAGCTCAGCCGGGACAGCGAACACTGAAGCTTTCTTT. The V and J genes are TRBV7-3 and TRBJ1-1, with TRBD1 matching 7 bases. The CDR3 totals 15 residues. Germline lookup yields CDR1 SGHTA and CDR2 FQGTGA. The ends lost 4 bases at V and 1 base at J; junction bases unmatched: 6.

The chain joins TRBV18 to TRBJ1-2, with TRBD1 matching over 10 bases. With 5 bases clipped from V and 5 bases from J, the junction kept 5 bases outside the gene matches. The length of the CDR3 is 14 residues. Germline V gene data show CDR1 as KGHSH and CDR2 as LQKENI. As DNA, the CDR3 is TGTGCCAGCTCAACCAGGGGACAGGGGTATGGCTACACCTTC. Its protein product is CASSTRGQGYGYTF.

The CDR3 loop is CASSFEASGPNSYNEQFF. CDR3 bases: TGCGCCAGCAGCTTCGAGGCTAGCGGGCCAAACTCCTACAATGAGCAGTTCTTC. The chain recombines TRBV5-1 with TRBJ2-1; TRBD2 matches at 8 bases. Looked up from germline, CDR1 is SGHRS and CDR2 is YFSETQ. The CDR3 totals 18 residues. V lost 2 bases and J lost 0; bases outside the gene matches: 10.

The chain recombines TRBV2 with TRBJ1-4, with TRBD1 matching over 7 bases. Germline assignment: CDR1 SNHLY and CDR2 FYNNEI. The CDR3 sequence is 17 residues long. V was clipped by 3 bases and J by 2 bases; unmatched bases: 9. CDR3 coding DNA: TGTGCCAGCAGTGATTGGGGCAGGGGGAACACTAATGAAAAACTGTTTTTT. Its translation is CASSDWGRGNTNEKLFF.